This T cell receptor beta chain was observed in a study of regulatory T cells in long-lasting Graves disease. There are many counts of this clonotype. Time point denoted: newly diagnosed GD, antithyroid drugs for less than 3 months. TCR sequences were obtained from RNA taken from PBMCs. V trimming: 2 bases; J trimming: 14 bases; junction bases outside the gene matches: 8. The CDR3 runs to 12 residues. Looked up from germline, CDR1 is GTSNPN and CDR2 is SVGIG (reference sequence). Assembly of TCR beta libraries relied on iRepertoire HTBI primers together with Arm-PCR of CDR3 regions. TCRdb re-analysed the multiplex PCR reads in MiXCR, keeping a single row per CDR3 protein. The table records about 240,000 distinct CDR3 sequences, over 20% of them present only once.

This TCR was sampled from a female donor with Graves disease. The rearrangement links TRBV30 to TRBJ2-1, with TRBD2 matching 8 bases. The sequenced sample was peripheral blood mononuclear cells (PBMCs), obtained at new diagnosis, from a patient treated with antithyroid drugs. DNA for the CDR3: TGTGCCTGGAGTTACCATGCGGGAGGCAAGTTCTTC. Amino acid sequence: CAWSYHAGGKFF.